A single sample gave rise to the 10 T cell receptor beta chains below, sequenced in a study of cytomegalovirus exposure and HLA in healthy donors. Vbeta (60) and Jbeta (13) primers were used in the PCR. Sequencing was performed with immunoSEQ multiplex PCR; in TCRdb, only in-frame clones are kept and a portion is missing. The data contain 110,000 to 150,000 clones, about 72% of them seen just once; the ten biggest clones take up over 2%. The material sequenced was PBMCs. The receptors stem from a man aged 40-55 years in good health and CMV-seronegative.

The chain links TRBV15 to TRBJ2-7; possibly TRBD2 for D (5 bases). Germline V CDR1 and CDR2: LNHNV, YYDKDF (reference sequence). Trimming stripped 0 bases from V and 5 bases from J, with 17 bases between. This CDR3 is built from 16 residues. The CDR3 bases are TGTGCCACCAGCAGAGATCACACCCCTAGCCGCGACGAGCAGTACTTC. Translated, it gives CATSRDHTPSRDEQYF.

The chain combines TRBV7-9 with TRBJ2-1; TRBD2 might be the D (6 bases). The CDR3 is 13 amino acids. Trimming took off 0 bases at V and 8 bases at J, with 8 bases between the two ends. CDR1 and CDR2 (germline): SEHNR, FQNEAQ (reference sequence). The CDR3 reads CASSLARRDEQFF. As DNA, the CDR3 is TGTGCCAGCAGCTTAGCGAGGAGGGATGAGCAGTTCTTC.

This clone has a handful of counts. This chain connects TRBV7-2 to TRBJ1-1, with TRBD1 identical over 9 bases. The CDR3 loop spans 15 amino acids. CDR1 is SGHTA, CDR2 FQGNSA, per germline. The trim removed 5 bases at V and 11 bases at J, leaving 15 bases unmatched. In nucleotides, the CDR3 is TGTGCCAGCAGCCTCAACCCGGGGACAGGGAATAAGGCTTTCTTT. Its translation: CASSLNPGTGNKAFF.

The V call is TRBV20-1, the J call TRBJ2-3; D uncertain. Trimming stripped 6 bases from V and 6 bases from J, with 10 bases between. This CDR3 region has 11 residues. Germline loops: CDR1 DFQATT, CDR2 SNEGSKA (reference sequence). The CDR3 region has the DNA TGCAGTGCCATACCGAGGGATACGCAGTATTTT. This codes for CSAIPRDTQYF.

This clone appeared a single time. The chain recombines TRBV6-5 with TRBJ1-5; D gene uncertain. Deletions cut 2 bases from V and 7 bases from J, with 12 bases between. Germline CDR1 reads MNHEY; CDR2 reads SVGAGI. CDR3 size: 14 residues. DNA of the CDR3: TGTGCCAGCAGTTACGGGCAGGAAAAACAGCCCCAGCATTTT. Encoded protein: CASSYGQEKQPQHF.

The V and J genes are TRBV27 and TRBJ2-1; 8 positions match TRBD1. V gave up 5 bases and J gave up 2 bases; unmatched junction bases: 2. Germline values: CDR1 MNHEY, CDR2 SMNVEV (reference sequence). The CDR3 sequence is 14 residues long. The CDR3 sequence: CASSAGGPYNEQFF. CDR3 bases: TGTGCCAGCAGTGCAGGGGGCCCCTACAATGAGCAGTTCTTC.

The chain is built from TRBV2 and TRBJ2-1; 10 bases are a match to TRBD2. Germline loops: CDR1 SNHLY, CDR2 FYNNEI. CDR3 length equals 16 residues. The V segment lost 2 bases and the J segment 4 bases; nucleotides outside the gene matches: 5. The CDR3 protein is CASSEPSGRTYNEQFF. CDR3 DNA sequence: TGTGCCAGCAGTGAACCTAGCGGGAGAACTTACAATGAGCAGTTCTTC.

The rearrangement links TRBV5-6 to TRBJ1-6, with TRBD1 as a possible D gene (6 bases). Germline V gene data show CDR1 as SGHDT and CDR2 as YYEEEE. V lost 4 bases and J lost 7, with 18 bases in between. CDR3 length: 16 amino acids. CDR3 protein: CASSGDAGARNSPLHF. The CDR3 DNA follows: TGTGCCAGCAGCGGAGATGCGGGGGCGAGGAATTCACCCCTCCACTTT.

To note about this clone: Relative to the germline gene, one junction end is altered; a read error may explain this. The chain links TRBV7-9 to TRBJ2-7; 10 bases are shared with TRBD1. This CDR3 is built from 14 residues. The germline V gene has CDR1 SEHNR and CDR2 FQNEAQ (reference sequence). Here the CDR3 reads CASRAGTGVYERYF. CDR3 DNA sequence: TGTGCCAGCAGAGCCGGGACAGGGGTCTACGAGCGGTACTTC.

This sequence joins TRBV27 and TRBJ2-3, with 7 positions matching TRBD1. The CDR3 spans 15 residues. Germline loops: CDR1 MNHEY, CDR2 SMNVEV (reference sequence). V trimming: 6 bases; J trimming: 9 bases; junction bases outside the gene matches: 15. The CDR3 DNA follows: TGTGCCAGCAGCTCTGGACAGGAATACGCTGACACGCAGTATTTT. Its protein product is CASSSGQEYADTQYF.